Presented here are 7 T cell receptor beta chains from one specimen sequenced in a study of cytomegalovirus exposure and HLA in healthy donors. TCRdb keeps only in-frame clones here, not all; method: immunoSEQ multiplex PCR. The sample lists approximately 49,000 clones, around 94% seen once, with around 1.4% in the top ten. Sequenced material: PBMCs. These receptors were collected from a man between 18 and 29 years old in good health and CMV-seronegative.

The V and J genes are TRBV6-1 and TRBJ2-5; TRBD1 matches at 8 bases. V gave up 4 bases and J gave up 3 bases; unmatched junction bases: 7. The CDR3 is 15 residues long. The germline gives CDR1 MNHNS, CDR2 SASEGT. The chain's CDR3 is CASSGWDRIEETQYF. In nucleotides, the CDR3 is TGTGCCAGCAGTGGATGGGACAGGATTGAAGAGACCCAGTACTTC.

The rearrangement uses TRBV7-2 and TRBJ2-1; 7 bases fit TRBD1. The CDR3 is made up of 18 amino acids. CDR1 is SGHTA, CDR2 FQGNSA, per germline. Trimming at V came to 4 bases and at J to 0 bases, leaving 12 bases not matched to a gene. For the CDR3, the DNA is TGTGCCAGCAGCTCCCTTCTAACAGGGGTGAGCTCCTACAATGAGCAGTTCTTC. It codes for CASSSLLTGVSSYNEQFF. Full variable domain (missing parts from reference TRBV7-2 and TRBJ2-1): GAGVSQSPSNKVTEKGKDVELRCDPISGHTALYWYRQSLGQGLEFLIYFQGNSAPDKSGLPSDRFSAERTGGSVSTLTIQRTQQEDSAVYLCASSSLLTGVSSYNEQFFGPGTRLTVL.

This clone was seen only once. This chain links TRBV20-1 with TRBJ2-5; D gene ambiguous. In germline, CDR1 is DFQATT, CDR2 SNEGSKA (reference sequence). This CDR3 spans 8 amino acids. The germline V and J ends were trimmed by 7 bases and 10 bases, with 7 bases remaining between them. CDR3 amino acids: CSVSSQYF. Written as DNA, the CDR3 is TGCAGTGTTTCTAGCCAGTACTTC.

Relative to its sample, this clone is medium-sized. The chain is built from TRBV6-1 and TRBJ2-1; a weak D match, TRBD1 (6 bases). The length of the CDR3 is 15 residues. Per germline, CDR1 MNHNS and CDR2 SASEGT. V lost 1 base, J lost 4 bases, and 11 bases lay in between. The CDR3 sequence: CASSEGGGSYNEQFF. CDR3 bases: TGTGCCAGCAGTGAAGGAGGGGGATCGTACAATGAGCAGTTCTTC.

V usage is TRBV5-4 and J usage is TRBJ2-1; 12 bases fit TRBD2. Germline trimming cut 0 bases from V and 4 bases from J; bases unmatched to any gene: 5. This CDR3 is 17 amino acids long. The germline V gene encodes CDR1 SGHNT and CDR2 YYREEE (reference sequence). The CDR3 protein is CASSLASGTSGYNEQFF. Here the CDR3 DNA reads TGTGCCAGCAGCTTGGCCTCGGGGACTAGCGGGTACAATGAGCAGTTCTTC.

The chain couples TRBV15 to TRBJ1-2, with 7 bases aligning to TRBD1. V lost 0 bases and J lost 11; bases outside the gene matches: 9. The CDR3 is made up of 14 amino acids. The germline gives CDR1 LNHNV, CDR2 YYDKDF (reference sequence). The CDR3 protein is CATSRDATDRSYTF. In DNA, the CDR3 is TGTGCCACCAGCAGAGACGCTACGGACAGGTCGTACACCTTC. Using reference TRBV15 and TRBJ1-2 for the parts outside the CDR3, the full variable domain is DAMVIQNPRYQVTQFGKPVTLSCSQTLNHNVMYWYQQKSSQAPKLLFHYYDKDFNNEADTPDNFQSRRPNTSFCFLDIRSPGLGDTAMYLCATSRDATDRSYTFGSGTRLTVV.

This clone has only one observation. The chain employs TRBV4-1 and TRBJ2-3; D perhaps matches TRBD1 (6 bases). This CDR3 region has 15 residues. Per the germline V gene, CDR1 is MGHRA and CDR2 is YSYEKL. V was cut by 1 base and J by 2 bases, with 10 bases left in between. CDR3 in DNA: TGCGCCAGCAGCCAAGGCAACAGGGCCACAGATACGCAGTATTTT. Protein: CASSQGNRATDTQYF.